This TCR beta chain was captured in a study of shared T cell receptors in the human thymus. Sequenced by immunoSEQ multiplex PCR; TCRdb stores in-frame clones only, minus some. Of about 610,000 clones listed, more than 75% were seen once; the top ten hold about 0.01%. The ends were cut back, 5 bases at V and 8 bases at J, with 21 bases in the middle. Germline V gene lookup returns CDR1 LNHDA and CDR2 SQIVND (reference sequence). The CDR3 totals 15 residues. This sample was shared with a second study, whose subject was human thymus T cells. From that report: Resections were taken during corrective heart surgery, and the thymus tissue came from these. Overlap was high between thymic repertoires from unrelated individuals, as reported in related research.

The source of this sequence is a boy under three years old with a congenital heart defect. The rearrangement links TRBV19 to TRBJ1-2; D is possibly TRBD1 (6 bases). The sequencing sample was made of thymocytes. The CDR3 DNA sequence: TGTGCCAGTAGTGATTTAGGACAGAACCAAATAGGCTACACCTTC. Its protein product is CASSDLGQNQIGYTF.